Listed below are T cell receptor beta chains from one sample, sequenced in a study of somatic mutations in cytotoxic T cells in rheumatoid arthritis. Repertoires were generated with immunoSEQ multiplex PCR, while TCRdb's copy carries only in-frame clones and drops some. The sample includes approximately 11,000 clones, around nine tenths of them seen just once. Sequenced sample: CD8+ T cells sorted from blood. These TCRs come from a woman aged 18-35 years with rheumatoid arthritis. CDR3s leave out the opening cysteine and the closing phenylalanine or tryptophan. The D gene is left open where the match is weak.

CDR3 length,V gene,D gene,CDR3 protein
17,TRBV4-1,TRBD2,ASSLGGEGLRYGANVLT
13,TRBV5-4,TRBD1,ASSESGQGNNEQF
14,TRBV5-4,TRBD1,ASSSGTVNGGEKLF
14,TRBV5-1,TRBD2,ASSPRGLAGQETQY
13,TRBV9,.,ASSPTGSINEKLF
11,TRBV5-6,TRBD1,ASSWGQGYEQY
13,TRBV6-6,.,ASSPATLGANVLT
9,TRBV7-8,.,ASSLNYGYT
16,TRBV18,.,ASSPPPQSSRRGETQY
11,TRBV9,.,ASSPPGTDTQY
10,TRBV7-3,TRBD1,ASSGTGNEQF
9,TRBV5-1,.,ASSLQETQY
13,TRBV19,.,ASSIMVSGLNEQF
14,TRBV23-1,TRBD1,ASCPGTGEGISPLH
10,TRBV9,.,ASSADRPGLF
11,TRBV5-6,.,ASSPSQSYEQY
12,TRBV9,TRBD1,ASTQGTGTYEQY
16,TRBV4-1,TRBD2,ASSQEGLAGGGVYTQY
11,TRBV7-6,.,ASSLGLSYEQY
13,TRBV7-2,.,ASSSDYLSTDTQY
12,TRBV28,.,ASRSEDRATEAF
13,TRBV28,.,ASSLEGQLRETQY
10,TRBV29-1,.,SGGPERYGYT
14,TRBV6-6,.,ASSPQGWDLNTEAF
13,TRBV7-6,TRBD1,ASSPGTGGTDTQY
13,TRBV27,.,ASSPKTTSSYEQY
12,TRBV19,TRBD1,ASSLRGRNTEAF
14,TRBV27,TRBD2,ASSAGLAGVPYEQY
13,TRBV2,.,ASSDPQVVGEKLF
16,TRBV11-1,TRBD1,ASSQSPGTAIANYGYT
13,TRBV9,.,ASSVGGSRGQPQH